This entry lists 4 T cell receptor beta chains sequenced from one sample in a study of CD8 T cells in ankylosing spondylitis. MiXCR, applied by TCRdb to the 5' RACE reads, yields one record per CDR3 protein. The sample contains fewer than 250,000 distinct CDR3 sequences, under 35% of which appear only once. The sequenced sample was blood, either unsorted or a sorted T cell fraction (not recorded which). These receptors came from a male donor with ankylosing spondylitis or in good health (not recorded which).

In this sample, this clonotype turned up many times. Its ends do not fully match the called genes, so a read error is possible. The chain links TRBV4-1 to TRBJ2-6; TRBD2 is a possible D gene (5 bases). The germline gives CDR1 MGHRA, CDR2 YSYEKL. This CDR3 has 16 amino acids. In DNA form, the CDR3 reads TGTGCCAGCAGCCAAGAGGGAAGCTCTGGGGCCAACGTCCTGACTTTC. The encoded protein is CASSQEGSSGANVLTF.

This clonotype has only a few counts. The chain recombines TRBV12-3 or TRBV12-4 with TRBJ1-5; a possible D gene is TRBD1 (5 bases). This CDR3 contains 15 residues. The V end lost 2 bases, the J end lost 5 bases, and 13 bases lay between the germline ends. CDR3 in amino acids: CASSLSTGVDQPQHF. The CDR3 bases are TGTGCCAGCAGTTTATCCACGGGGGTGGATCAGCCCCAGCATTTT.

The chain employs TRBV20-1 and TRBJ2-1; possible D gene TRBD2, 6 bases. CDR1 is DFQATT, CDR2 SNEGSKA, per germline (reference sequence). Trimming took 8 bases from V and 0 from J, leaving 17 bases between them. The CDR3 totals 15 residues. The CDR3 DNA reads as TGCAGTCTGGGGGTTGCGGGGAGCTCCTACAATGAGCAGTTCTTC. It yields the protein CSLGVAGSSYNEQFF.

This rearrangement joins TRBV29-1 to TRBJ2-2; D is unresolved. The germline gives CDR1 SQVTM, CDR2 ANQGSEA. CDR3 length: 12 amino acids. Trimming shortened V by 6 bases and J by 5 bases, and 10 bases separated the two germline ends. The CDR3 protein is CSVPFLTGELFF. The CDR3 DNA is TGCAGCGTGCCGTTCTTAACCGGGGAGCTGTTTTTT.